A selection of T cell receptor beta chains follows, all from one sample in a study of graft-versus-host responses after intestinal transplantation. Produced via immunoSEQ multiplex PCR; TCRdb's table is partial and in-frame only. The sample shows about 7,700 clones, 97% of them seen only once. The sequencing here drew on PBMCs, taken 23 days after intestinal transplant. The receptors were sampled from a human patient who received an intestinal transplant, so some T cells may come from the graft donor. CDR3s include the opening cysteine and the closing phenylalanine or tryptophan. The order of the fields is J gene, D gene, V gene, clone size, CDR3 DNA, CDR3 protein. D genes are given only for firm matches. A clone size is listed for some rows: how often the clone was seen (once, few, many), or a class if it is expanded.

J: TRBJ1-5; D: NA; V: TRBV6-5; size: NA; DNA: TGTGCCAGCAGTCAGACAGCCCTTAGCAATCAGCCCCAGCATTTT; CDR3: CASSQTALSNQPQHF
J: TRBJ1-2; D: NA; V: TRBV4-1; size: NA; DNA: TGCGCCAGCAGCCAGATCCCCTCCGGGTATAATGGCTACACCTTC; CDR3: CASSQIPSGYNGYTF
J: TRBJ1-4; D: NA; V: TRBV7-6; size: NA; DNA: TGTGCCAGCAGCTTAGCCCCGGATGTTGAAAAACTGTTTTTT; CDR3: CASSLAPDVEKLFF
J: TRBJ2-3; D: TRBD2; V: TRBV6-5; size: NA; DNA: TGTGCCAGCAGCCTAGCGGGGGATACGCAGTATTTT; CDR3: CASSLAGDTQYF
J: TRBJ2-7; D: TRBD2; V: TRBV9; size: once; DNA: TGTGCCAGCAGCGCCGGGACTAGCACCTACGAGCAGTACTTC; CDR3: CASSAGTSTYEQYF
J: TRBJ2-7; D: NA; V: TRBV1; size: NA; DNA: TGCACCAGCAGCCAAGATGTCAGGAGCTTCGAGCAGTACTTC; CDR3: CTSSQDVRSFEQYF
J: TRBJ1-4; D: NA; V: TRBV7-8; size: NA; DNA: TGTGCCAGCAGCTTATTTCCGGGGGCGGATGGTAATGAAAAACTGTTTTTT; CDR3: CASSLFPGADGNEKLFF
J: TRBJ2-7; D: NA; V: TRBV6-1; size: NA; DNA: TGTGCCAGCATTGGCAGGCTCGGGTCCCCCTACGAGCAGTACTTC; CDR3: CASIGRLGSPYEQYF
J: TRBJ2-1; D: NA; V: TRBV13; size: NA; DNA: TGTGCCAGCAGCTTTCAGGGGACTCCGGCCTACAATGAGCAGTTCTTC; CDR3: CASSFQGTPAYNEQFF
J: TRBJ1-2; D: NA; V: TRBV4-2; size: once; DNA: TGTGCCAGCAGCCTCCAGGGGCGTGATGGCTACACCTTC; CDR3: CASSLQGRDGYTF
J: TRBJ1-1; D: NA; V: TRBV6-1; size: NA; DNA: TGTGCCAGCAGCGGGGGCGGGCCTGAAGCTTTCTTT; CDR3: CASSGGGPEAFF
J: TRBJ2-3; D: NA; V: TRBV7-3; size: NA; DNA: TGTGCCAGCAGCTTAACGGGACCCACAGATACGCAGTATTTT; CDR3: CASSLTGPTDTQYF
J: TRBJ2-7; D: NA; V: TRBV5-1; size: NA; DNA: TGCGCCAGCAGCTTGGAAGGTGGAGGAGAGCAGTACTTC; CDR3: CASSLEGGGEQYF
J: TRBJ1-1; D: NA; V: TRBV19; size: NA; DNA: TGTGCCAGTAGTCGGCAGGGGATGAACACTGAAGCTTTCTTT; CDR3: CASSRQGMNTEAFF
J: TRBJ1-3; D: NA; V: TRBV7-9; size: NA; DNA: TGTGCCAGCAGCTTAGACGCTGCCTCTGGAAACACCATATATTTT; CDR3: CASSLDAASGNTIYF
J: TRBJ1-1; D: NA; V: TRBV7-9; size: once; DNA: TGTGCCAGCAGCTTTTTCTTGAACACTGAAGCTTTCTTT; CDR3: CASSFFLNTEAFF
J: TRBJ1-5; D: TRBD1; V: TRBV27; size: NA; DNA: TGTGCCAGCAGTCCCAGACAGGGCTATCAGCCCCAGCATTTT; CDR3: CASSPRQGYQPQHF
J: TRBJ2-7; D: TRBD2; V: TRBV2; size: NA; DNA: TGTGCCAGCAGTGGGGGGACTAGCGGAAACTACGAGCAGTACTTC; CDR3: CASSGGTSGNYEQYF
J: TRBJ2-7; D: TRBD2; V: TRBV6-6; size: few; DNA: TGTGCCAGCAGCCCGGGACTACCTCACTACGAGCAGTACTTC; CDR3: CASSPGLPHYEQYF
J: TRBJ1-3; D: NA; V: TRBV9; size: NA; DNA: TGTGCCAGCAGCGGCAGTGGAAACACCATATATTTT; CDR3: CASSGSGNTIYF
J: TRBJ2-1; D: TRBD2; V: TRBV5-5; size: NA; DNA: TGTGCCAGCAGCTTGTACAACGGGCGGGAGGGCCTCTACTACAATGAGCAGTTCTTC; CDR3: CASSLYNGREGLYYNEQFF
J: TRBJ2-7; D: NA; V: TRBV11-2; size: NA; DNA: TGTGCCAGCAGCTCGTACTACGAGCAGTACTTC; CDR3: CASSSYYEQYF
J: TRBJ1-5; D: NA; V: TRBV28; size: NA; DNA: TGTGCCAGCACCGTGACAGCCTACAATCAGCCCCAGCATTTT; CDR3: CASTVTAYNQPQHF
J: TRBJ1-6; D: TRBD1; V: TRBV7-6; size: NA; DNA: TGTGCCAGCAGCTCCAGCCGACAGGGAGGGAATTCACCCCTCCACTTT; CDR3: CASSSSRQGGNSPLHF
J: TRBJ2-7; D: NA; V: TRBV5-1; size: NA; DNA: TGCGCCAGCATCCTACCTCGGGAGCAGTACTTC; CDR3: CASILPREQYF
J: TRBJ1-1; D: NA; V: TRBV7-9; size: NA; DNA: TGTGCCAGCAGCTTAGCTTGGAACAGCATGAACACTGAAGCTTTCTTT; CDR3: CASSLAWNSMNTEAFF
J: TRBJ1-2; D: TRBD1; V: TRBV9; size: NA; DNA: TGTGCCAGCAGCGTGGGACAGGGTATCGATGGCTACACCTTC; CDR3: CASSVGQGIDGYTF
J: TRBJ1-1; D: NA; V: TRBV10-3; size: NA; DNA: TGTGCCATCAGTGAGTCTTCAGGGGATACTGAAGCTTTCTTT; CDR3: CAISESSGDTEAFF
J: TRBJ1-3; D: NA; V: TRBV7-9; size: NA; DNA: TGTGCCAGCAGCTTAGCAGGAAACACCATATATTTT; CDR3: CASSLAGNTIYF
J: TRBJ1-1; D: NA; V: TRBV4-1; size: NA; DNA: TGCGCCAGCAGCCCCCACGGAAAGACCCCCACTGAAGCTTTCTTT; CDR3: CASSPHGKTPTEAFF
J: TRBJ2-7; D: NA; V: TRBV6-6; size: NA; DNA: TGTGCCAGCAGTTACGGGAGAGGCTCCTACGAGCAGTACTTC; CDR3: CASSYGRGSYEQYF
J: TRBJ1-4; D: NA; V: TRBV7-9; size: NA; DNA: TGTGCCAGCAGCCCGGGATCGAGGGGGGAAAAACTGTTTTTT; CDR3: CASSPGSRGEKLFF
J: TRBJ2-5; D: TRBD2; V: TRBV19; size: NA; DNA: TGTGCCAGTAGTATGGGGGGGTATGAGACCCAGTACTTC; CDR3: CASSMGGYETQYF
J: TRBJ2-7; D: NA; V: TRBV28; size: NA; DNA: TGTGCCAGCAGCCTCGGCGGGGCAGGTACTCGGCAGTACTTC; CDR3: CASSLGGAGTRQYF
J: TRBJ2-7; D: NA; V: TRBV5-6; size: NA; DNA: TGTGCCAGCAGCTTGGGATACGAGCAGTACTTC; CDR3: CASSLGYEQYF
J: TRBJ1-2; D: NA; V: TRBV9; size: NA; DNA: TGTGCCAGCAGCGCCAGGGGTTTCGGCTATGGCTACACCTTC; CDR3: CASSARGFGYGYTF
J: TRBJ2-7; D: NA; V: TRBV6-5; size: NA; DNA: TGTGCCAGCAGTTACTCTGTCCTACAGAGCGAGCAGTACTTC; CDR3: CASSYSVLQSEQYF
J: TRBJ2-5; D: NA; V: TRBV18; size: NA; DNA: TGTGCCAGCTCACCAGAGAGCCAAGAGACCCAGTACTTC; CDR3: CASSPESQETQYF